Each of the 22 T cell receptor beta chains below was sequenced from the same sample in a study of Ad26.COV2.S vaccination and SARS-CoV-2 variants. Some clones are missing from TCRdb's copy, which holds only in-frame ones; the method was immunoSEQ multiplex PCR. The profile covers about 350,000 clones, with 92% appearing a single time and 3% to 5% taken by the ten largest. The sample here was peripheral blood, taken after recovery from COVID-19. The origin of the receptors is a human donor who had recovered from COVID-19.

The gene calls are TRBV5-4 and TRBJ2-4; D is unresolved. This CDR3 spans 17 amino acids. Trimming stripped 0 bases from V and 3 bases from J, with 16 bases between. Germline values: CDR1 SGHNT, CDR2 YYREEE (reference sequence). The CDR3 protein is CASSLVGLADGKNIQYF. DNA for the CDR3: TGTGCCAGCAGCTTGGTCGGTCTCGCGGACGGCAAAAACATTCAGTACTTC.

The chain combines TRBV11-2 with TRBJ2-1; TRBD1 agrees at 9 bases. Trimming cost V 5 bases and J 8 bases; bases outside gene matches: 10. CDR1 SGHAT and CDR2 FQNNGV come from the germline V gene. The CDR3 has 15 residues. For the CDR3, the DNA is TGTGCCAGCAGCCGACAGGGGGGATGGCAGTATGAGCAGTTCTTC. This sequence encodes CASSRQGGWQYEQFF.

The chain links TRBV27 to TRBJ2-7, with D possibly being TRBD1 (6 bases). V was shortened by 5 bases and J by 3 bases, with 23 bases between the two germline ends. The CDR3 extends over 17 amino acids. Germline V CDR1 and CDR2: MNHEY, SMNVEV (reference sequence). DNA for the CDR3: TGTGCCAGCAGTCCACCCTCCTTACAGGGAATCTACTACGAGCAGTACTTC. Amino acid sequence: CASSPPSLQGIYYEQYF.

Worth noting for this clone: Within the sample, other DNA sequences also encode this same CDR3. This rearrangement joins TRBV6-1 to TRBJ2-7; D is unresolved. This CDR3 is built from 10 residues. Germline CDR1 and CDR2: MNHNS and SASEGT. The V end lost 1 base, the J end lost 9 bases, and 4 bases lay between the germline ends. CDR3 loop: CASSEEGQYF. The CDR3 nucleotides read TGTGCCAGCAGTGAAGAAGGGCAGTACTTC.

CDR3 in DNA: TGTGCCAGCAGCACAGGTCCCACTTCTGGAAACACCATATATTTT. Translating gives CASSTGPTSGNTIYF. The V gene is TRBV9, the J gene TRBJ1-3, with D perhaps TRBD1 (5 bases). This CDR3 region has 15 residues. The V gene's germline CDR1 is SGDLS and CDR2 YYNGEE. Trimming shortened V by 4 bases and J by 1 base, and 12 bases separated the two germline ends.

In its sample, this clone was seen a few times. The chain couples TRBV19 to TRBJ1-4; D not certain. This CDR3 region has 15 residues. Germline CDR1 and CDR2: LNHDA and SQIVND (reference sequence). V was shortened by 3 bases and J by 0 bases, with 8 bases between the two germline ends. CDR3 region: CASSMTGATNEKLFF. CDR3 bases: TGTGCCAGTAGTATGACGGGCGCAACTAATGAAAAACTGTTTTTT.

This chain joins TRBV7-2 and TRBJ2-2; unclear D gene. The CDR3 is made up of 13 amino acids. Trimming removed 4 bases at V and 5 bases at J, with 8 bases between. Looked up from germline, CDR1 is SGHTA and CDR2 is FQGNSA. The CDR3, as DNA: TGTGCCAGCAGCTCACAGAGGACCGGGGAGCTGTTTTTT. This gives the protein CASSSQRTGELFF.

V and J are TRBV6-5 and TRBJ1-1, with TRBD1 matching over 12 bases. The CDR3 runs 13 residues. With V trimmed by 6 bases and J by 11 bases, 7 bases remained unmatched. In germline, CDR1 is MNHEY, CDR2 SVGAGI. As DNA, the CDR3 is TGTGCCAGCAGCCTGGGACAGGGGGCGCCGGCTTTCTTT. Amino acids: CASSLGQGAPAFF.

The chain's CDR3 is CASSLFADPVPEQYF. The CDR3, as DNA: TGTGCCAGCAGCTTGTTTGCAGACCCGGTTCCCGAGCAGTACTTC. The chain joins TRBV5-6 to TRBJ2-7; the D is unclear. V lost 1 base to trimming and J lost 6 bases, with 17 bases between them. CDR3 length equals 15 residues. Germline assignment: CDR1 SGHDT and CDR2 YYEEEE.

The chain is built from TRBV28 and TRBJ1-1; possibly TRBD1 for D (5 bases). The CDR3 is 14 residues long. Germline V gene lookup returns CDR1 MDHEN and CDR2 SYDVKM. Trimming cost V 6 bases and J 6 bases, with 17 bases left between them. CDR3 in amino acids: CASSTQGPVAEAFF. CDR3 DNA: TGTGCCAGCAGCACCCAGGGACCCGTTGCTGAAGCTTTCTTT.

The J gene is TRBJ2-1, the V gene TRBV3-1 (or the pseudogene TRBV3-2); D gene ambiguous. The CDR3 length is 15 residues. CDR1 LGHDT and CDR2 YNNKEL come from the germline V gene (reference sequence). The V end lost 0 bases, the J end lost 0 bases, and 6 bases lay between the germline ends. The CDR3: CASSQDVGSYNEQFF. In DNA form, the CDR3 reads TGTGCCAGCAGCCAAGACGTAGGCTCCTACAATGAGCAGTTCTTC.

The chain uses TRBV18 and TRBJ2-5; tentative D call: TRBD2 (6 bases). The CDR3 spans 14 residues. The germline V gene encodes CDR1 KGHSH and CDR2 LQKENI. Deletions cut 3 bases from V and 1 base from J, with 9 bases between. The CDR3 region is CASSPILAQETQYF. For the CDR3, the DNA is TGTGCCAGCTCACCTATACTAGCCCAAGAGACCCAGTACTTC.

V gene TRBV13 combines with J gene TRBJ2-1, with a tentative D call TRBD2 (6 bases). The ends were cut back, 6 bases at V and 5 bases at J, with 17 bases in the middle. The germline CDR1 and CDR2 sequences are PRHDT and FYEKMQ (reference sequence). The CDR3 has 15 residues. The CDR3 bases are TGTGCCAGCAGTTTCACGGGACTGCCCCACAATGAGCAGTTCTTC. It is translated as CASSFTGLPHNEQFF.

This clone was detected once. The chain employs TRBV11-2 and TRBJ1-2; TRBD1 aligns across 7 bases. Germline lookup yields CDR1 SGHAT and CDR2 FQNNGV. J lost 4 bases, V lost 6 bases, and 8 bases had no gene match. This CDR3 contains 14 residues. Written as DNA, the CDR3 is TGTGCCAGCAGGCAGGGGGGGGGTCCCTATGGCTACACCTTC. This gives the protein CASRQGGGPYGYTF.

The chain uses TRBV9 and TRBJ2-1; D is uncertain. CDR1 is SGDLS, CDR2 YYNGEE, per germline. V was clipped by 0 bases and J by 7 bases, with 5 bases between them. The CDR3 consists of 12 residues. This CDR3 reads CASSVGQNEQFF. In DNA form, the CDR3 reads TGTGCCAGCAGCGTAGGGCAGAATGAGCAGTTCTTC.

The chain has TRBV4-1 and TRBJ1-1, with D unclear. The germline V gene encodes CDR1 MGHRA and CDR2 YSYEKL. The CDR3 is 13 amino acids. With 3 bases removed from V and 6 bases from J, the gap between germline ends came to 11 bases. CDR3 amino acids: CASSQASVSEAFF. CDR3 DNA sequence: TGCGCCAGCAGCCAGGCCTCGGTATCTGAAGCTTTCTTT.

The V gene is TRBV19, the J gene TRBJ1-5, with D unresolved. The ends were cut back, 4 bases at V and 1 base at J, with 14 bases in the middle. CDR1 is LNHDA and CDR2 is SQIVND in the germline V gene (reference sequence). CDR3 length equals 16 residues. Here the CDR3 DNA reads TGTGCCAGTAGTAGGGATCCCCCAAGGAGCAATCAGCCCCAGCATTTT. Its protein product is CASSRDPPRSNQPQHF.

The chain recombines TRBV5-6 with TRBJ2-2; D remains ambiguous. Germline V CDR1 and CDR2: SGHDT, YYEEEE. This CDR3 spans 13 amino acids. V gave up 0 bases and J gave up 6 bases, with 6 bases separating them. The CDR3: CASSLGPPGELFF. The CDR3 DNA sequence: TGTGCCAGCAGCTTGGGGCCCCCCGGGGAGCTGTTTTTT.

This clone was counted a few times. J is TRBJ2-7 and V is TRBV11-2; D may match TRBD1 or TRBD2 (6 bases each). The CDR3 covers 15 residues. In germline, CDR1 is SGHAT, CDR2 FQNNGV. V was shortened by 3 bases and J by 4 bases, with 16 bases between the two germline ends. The CDR3 nucleotides read TGTGCCAGCAGCTTTTCACAGGGAGGTGATTACGAGCAGTACTTC. Translating it yields CASSFSQGGDYEQYF.

The sample holds a few counts of this clone. The chain carries TRBV7-8 and TRBJ2-2, with D hard to call. The V gene's germline CDR1 is SGHVS and CDR2 FQNEAQ. Trimming stripped 0 bases from V and 4 bases from J, with 24 bases between. CDR3 size: 20 residues. CDR3 sequence: CASSLAAQDTSYRATGELFF. The CDR3, as DNA: TGTGCCAGCAGCTTAGCGGCGCAGGATACCTCCTACCGGGCCACCGGGGAGCTGTTTTTT.

This clone was observed a few times. The chain joins TRBV2 to TRBJ1-3; D not resolved. Looked up from germline, CDR1 is SNHLY and CDR2 is FYNNEI. V lost 4 bases and J lost 0, with 4 bases in between. This CDR3 comprises 13 residues. In nucleotides, the CDR3 is TGTGCCAGCAGTGTGGGCTCTGGAAACACCATATATTTT. Its protein is CASSVGSGNTIYF.

V is TRBV9 and J is TRBJ1-2, with 11 positions matching TRBD1. This CDR3 is built from 15 residues. Germline assignment: CDR1 SGDLS and CDR2 YYNGEE. The V and J ends lost 5 bases and 3 bases, in that order; junction bases with no gene match: 6. This CDR3 reads CASSTGTGGYYGYTF. In DNA form, the CDR3 reads TGTGCCAGCAGTACCGGGACAGGGGGATACTATGGCTACACCTTC.